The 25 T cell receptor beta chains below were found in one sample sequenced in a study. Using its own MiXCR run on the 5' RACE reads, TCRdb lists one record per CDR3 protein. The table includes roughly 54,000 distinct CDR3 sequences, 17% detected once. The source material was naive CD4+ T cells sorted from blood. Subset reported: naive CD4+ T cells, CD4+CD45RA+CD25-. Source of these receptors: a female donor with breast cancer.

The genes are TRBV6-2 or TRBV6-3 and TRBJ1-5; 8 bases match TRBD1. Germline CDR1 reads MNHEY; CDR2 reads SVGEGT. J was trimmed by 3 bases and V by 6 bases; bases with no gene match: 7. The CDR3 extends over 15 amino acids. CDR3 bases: TGTGCCAGCAGCGGGGGACAGGCCCACAATCAGCCCCAGCATTTT. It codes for CASSGGQAHNQPQHF.

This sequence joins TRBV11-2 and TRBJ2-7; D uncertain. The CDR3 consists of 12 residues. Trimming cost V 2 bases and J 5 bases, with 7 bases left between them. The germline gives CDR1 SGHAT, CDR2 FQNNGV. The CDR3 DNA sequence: TGTGCCAGCAGCTTAACGAGCCACGAGCAGTACTTC. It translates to CASSLTSHEQYF.

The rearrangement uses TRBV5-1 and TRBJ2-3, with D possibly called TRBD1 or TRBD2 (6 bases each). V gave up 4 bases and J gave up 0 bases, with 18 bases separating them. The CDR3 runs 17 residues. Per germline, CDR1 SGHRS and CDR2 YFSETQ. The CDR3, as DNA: TGCGCCAGCAGCCAGAGGCCGGGGGCAGGGAGCACAGATACGCAGTATTTT. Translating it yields CASSQRPGAGSTDTQYF.

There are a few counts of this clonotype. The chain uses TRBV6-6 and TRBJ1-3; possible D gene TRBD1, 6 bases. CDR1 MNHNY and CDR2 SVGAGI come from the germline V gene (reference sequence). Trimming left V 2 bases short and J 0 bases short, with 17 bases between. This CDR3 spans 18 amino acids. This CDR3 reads CASSYPDGQSFSGNTIYF. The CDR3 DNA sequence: TGTGCCAGCAGTTACCCCGATGGACAGTCGTTCTCTGGAAACACCATATATTTT.

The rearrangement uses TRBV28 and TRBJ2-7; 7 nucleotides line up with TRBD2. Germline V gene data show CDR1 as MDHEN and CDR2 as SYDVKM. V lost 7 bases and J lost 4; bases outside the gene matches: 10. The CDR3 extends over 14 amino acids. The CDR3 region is CASTPPSGGYEQYF. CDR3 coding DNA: TGTGCCAGCACCCCCCCTAGCGGAGGTTACGAGCAGTACTTC.

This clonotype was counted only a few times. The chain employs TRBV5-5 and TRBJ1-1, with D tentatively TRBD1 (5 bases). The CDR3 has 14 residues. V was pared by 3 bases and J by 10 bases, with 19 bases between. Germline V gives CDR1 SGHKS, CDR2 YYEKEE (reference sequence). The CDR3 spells CASSSTGLRDGAFF. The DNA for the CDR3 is TGTGCCAGCAGCTCGACGGGGCTCAGAGACGGAGCTTTCTTT.

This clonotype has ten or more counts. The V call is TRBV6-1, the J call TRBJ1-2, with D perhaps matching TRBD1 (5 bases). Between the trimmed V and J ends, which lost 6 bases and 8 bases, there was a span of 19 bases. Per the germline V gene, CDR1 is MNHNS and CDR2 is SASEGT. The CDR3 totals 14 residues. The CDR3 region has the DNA TGTGCCAGCAGGAAGGAAACAGGTCCCGGAGGCTACACCTTC. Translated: CASRKETGPGGYTF.

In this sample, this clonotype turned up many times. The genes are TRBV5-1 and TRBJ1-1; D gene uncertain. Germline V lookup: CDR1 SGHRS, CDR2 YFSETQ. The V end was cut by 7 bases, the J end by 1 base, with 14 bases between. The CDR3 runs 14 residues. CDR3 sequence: CASGVAGGNTEAFF. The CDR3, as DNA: TGCGCCAGCGGGGTAGCCGGAGGGAACACTGAAGCTTTCTTT.

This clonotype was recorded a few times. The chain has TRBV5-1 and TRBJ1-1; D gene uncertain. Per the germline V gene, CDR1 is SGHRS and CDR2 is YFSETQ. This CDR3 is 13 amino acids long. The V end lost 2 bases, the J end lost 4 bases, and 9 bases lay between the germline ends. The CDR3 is CASSLVGSTEAFF. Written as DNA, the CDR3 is TGCGCCAGCAGCTTAGTGGGGAGCACTGAAGCTTTCTTT.

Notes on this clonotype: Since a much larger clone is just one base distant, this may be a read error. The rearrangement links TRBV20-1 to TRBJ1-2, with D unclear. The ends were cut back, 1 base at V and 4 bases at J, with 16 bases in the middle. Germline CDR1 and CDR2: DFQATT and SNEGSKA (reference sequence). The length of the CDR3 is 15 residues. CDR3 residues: CSARGYSHIPYGYTF. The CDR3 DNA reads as TGCAGTGCTAGAGGGTACAGCCACATCCCCTATGGCTACACCTTC.

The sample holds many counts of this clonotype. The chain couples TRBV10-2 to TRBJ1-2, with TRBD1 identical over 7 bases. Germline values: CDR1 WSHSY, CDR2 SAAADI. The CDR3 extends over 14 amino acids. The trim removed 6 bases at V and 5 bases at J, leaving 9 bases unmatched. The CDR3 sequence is CASRDTGARYGYTF. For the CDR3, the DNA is TGCGCCAGCAGAGACACAGGGGCTCGGTATGGCTACACCTTC.

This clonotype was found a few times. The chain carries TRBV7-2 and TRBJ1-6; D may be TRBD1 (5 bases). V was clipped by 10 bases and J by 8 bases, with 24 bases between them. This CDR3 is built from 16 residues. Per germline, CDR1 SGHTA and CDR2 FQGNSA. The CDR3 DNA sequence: TGTGCCACCACCTCGGACGGGGCGCCGTGGGATTCACCCCTCCACTTT. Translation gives CATTSDGAPWDSPLHF.

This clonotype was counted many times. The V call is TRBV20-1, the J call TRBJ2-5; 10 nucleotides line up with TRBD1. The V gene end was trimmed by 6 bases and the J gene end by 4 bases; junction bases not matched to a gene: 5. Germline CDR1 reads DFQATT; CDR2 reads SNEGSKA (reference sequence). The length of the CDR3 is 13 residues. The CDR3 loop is CSASDRGIETQYF. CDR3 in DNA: TGCAGTGCCTCGGACAGGGGGATAGAGACCCAGTACTTC.

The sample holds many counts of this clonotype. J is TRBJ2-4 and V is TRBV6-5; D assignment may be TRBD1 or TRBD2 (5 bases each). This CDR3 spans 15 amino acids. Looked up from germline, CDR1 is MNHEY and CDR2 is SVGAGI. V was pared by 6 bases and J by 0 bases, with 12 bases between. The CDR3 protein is CASRPLGGAKNIQYF. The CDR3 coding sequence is TGTGCCAGCAGGCCCCTTGGGGGAGCCAAAAACATTCAGTACTTC.

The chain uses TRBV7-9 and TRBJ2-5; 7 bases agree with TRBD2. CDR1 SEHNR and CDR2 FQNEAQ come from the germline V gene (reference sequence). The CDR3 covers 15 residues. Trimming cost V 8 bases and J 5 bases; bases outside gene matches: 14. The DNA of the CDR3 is TGTGCCAGCCCGGCGGGGGTCCCACCAAGGGAGACCCAGTACTTC. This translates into CASPAGVPPRETQYF.

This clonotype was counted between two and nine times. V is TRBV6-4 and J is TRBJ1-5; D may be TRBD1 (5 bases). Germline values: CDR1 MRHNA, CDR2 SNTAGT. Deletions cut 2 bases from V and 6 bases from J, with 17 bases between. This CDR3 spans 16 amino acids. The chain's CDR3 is CASSDGARVKSQPQHF. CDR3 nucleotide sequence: TGTGCCAGCAGTGACGGTGCCAGGGTGAAAAGTCAGCCCCAGCATTTT.

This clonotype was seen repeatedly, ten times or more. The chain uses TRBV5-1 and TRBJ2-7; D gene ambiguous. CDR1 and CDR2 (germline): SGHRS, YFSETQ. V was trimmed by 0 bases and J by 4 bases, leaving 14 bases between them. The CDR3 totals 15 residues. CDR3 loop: CASSLARADGYEQYF. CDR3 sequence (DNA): TGCGCCAGCAGCTTGGCCCGGGCGGATGGATACGAGCAGTACTTC.

This CDR3 reads CATSALRGPSRGGDTQYF. In DNA, the CDR3 is TGTGCCACCAGTGCCTTAAGGGGGCCATCCCGTGGTGGAGATACGCAGTATTTT. The chain joins TRBV24-1 to TRBJ2-3; 7 bases are shared with TRBD1. J was trimmed by 5 bases and V by 5 bases; bases with no gene match: 18. The CDR3 is 18 amino acids. The germline V gene encodes CDR1 KGHDR and CDR2 SFDVKD.

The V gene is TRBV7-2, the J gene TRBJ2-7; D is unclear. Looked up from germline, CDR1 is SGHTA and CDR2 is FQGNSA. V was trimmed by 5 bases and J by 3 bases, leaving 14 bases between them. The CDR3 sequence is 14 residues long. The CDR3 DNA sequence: TGTGCCAGCAGCCCCTGGGCTGGGAACTACGAGCAGTACTTC. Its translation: CASSPWAGNYEQYF.

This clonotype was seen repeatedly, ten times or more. The CDR3 nucleotides read TGTGCCAGCCAGCCCCGGGACACACAAGTTAGCAATCAGCCCCAGCATTTT. This gives the protein CASQPRDTQVSNQPQHF. This rearrangement joins TRBV6-6 to TRBJ1-5; a weak D match, TRBD1 (6 bases). Between the trimmed V and J ends, which lost 8 bases and 0 bases, there was a span of 20 bases. The length of the CDR3 is 17 residues. CDR1 is MNHNY and CDR2 is SVGAGI in the germline V gene (reference sequence).

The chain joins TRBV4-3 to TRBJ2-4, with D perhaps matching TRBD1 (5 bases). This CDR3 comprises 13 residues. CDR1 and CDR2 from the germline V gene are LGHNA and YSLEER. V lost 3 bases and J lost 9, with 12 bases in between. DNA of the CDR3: TGCGCCAGCAGCCAGAATACAGGTACCATTCAGTACTTC. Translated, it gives CASSQNTGTIQYF.

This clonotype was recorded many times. The CDR3: CAISESPGTETQYF. The CDR3 nucleotides are TGTGCCATCAGTGAAAGTCCGGGGACAGAGACCCAGTACTTC. The chain employs TRBV10-3 and TRBJ2-5; D may match TRBD1 or TRBD2 (5 bases each). Trimming removed 3 bases at V and 4 bases at J, with 12 bases between. The CDR3 is 14 amino acids. Germline assignment: CDR1 ENHRY and CDR2 SYGVKD.

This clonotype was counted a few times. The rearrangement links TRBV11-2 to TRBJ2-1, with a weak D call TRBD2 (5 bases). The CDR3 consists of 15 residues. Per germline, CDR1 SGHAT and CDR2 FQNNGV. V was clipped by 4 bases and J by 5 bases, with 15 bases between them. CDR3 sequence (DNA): TGTGCCAGCAGCTCCCCCCGGGGTAGTGACAATGAGCAGTTCTTC. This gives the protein CASSSPRGSDNEQFF.

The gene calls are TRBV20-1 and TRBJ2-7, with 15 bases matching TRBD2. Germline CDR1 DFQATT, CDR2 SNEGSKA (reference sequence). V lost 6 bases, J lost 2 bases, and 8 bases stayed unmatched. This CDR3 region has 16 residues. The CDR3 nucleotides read TGCAGTGCCCCGGGACTAGCGGGAGGAATAACCTACGAGCAGTACTTC. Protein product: CSAPGLAGGITYEQYF.

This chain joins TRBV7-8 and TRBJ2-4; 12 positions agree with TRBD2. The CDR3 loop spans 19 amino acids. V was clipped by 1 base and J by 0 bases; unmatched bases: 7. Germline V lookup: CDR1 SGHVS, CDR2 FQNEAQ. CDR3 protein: CASSLGTSGRTPAKNIQYF. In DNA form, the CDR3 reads TGTGCCAGCAGCTTAGGTACTAGCGGGAGGACCCCAGCCAAAAACATTCAGTACTTC.